This T cell receptor beta chain was documented in a study of T-cell reconstitution after alpha-beta-depleted transplantation in children. This clonotype has a count of ten or more. From germline, CDR1 is SGHNT and CDR2 YYREEE (reference sequence). CDR3 length: 13 amino acids. V dropped 4 bases and J dropped 1 base, with 8 bases sitting between them. Preparation of the TCRbeta library was carried out with unique molecular identifiers. TCRdb itself ran the PCR reads through MiXCR, one entry per CDR3 protein. This table has 150,000 to 200,000 distinct CDR3 sequences, 11% appearing once. This specimen consisted of PBMCs, obtained before TCRalphabeta/CD19-depleted stem cell transplant. V is TRBV5-4 and J is TRBJ1-1; no clear D. This TCR was sampled from a boy aged 2 to 10 with acute myeloid leukemia, due to receive a stem cell transplant. CDR3 sequence: CASSIKGNTEAFF. The CDR3, as DNA: TGTGCCAGCAGCATAAAGGGGAACACTGAAGCTTTCTTT.